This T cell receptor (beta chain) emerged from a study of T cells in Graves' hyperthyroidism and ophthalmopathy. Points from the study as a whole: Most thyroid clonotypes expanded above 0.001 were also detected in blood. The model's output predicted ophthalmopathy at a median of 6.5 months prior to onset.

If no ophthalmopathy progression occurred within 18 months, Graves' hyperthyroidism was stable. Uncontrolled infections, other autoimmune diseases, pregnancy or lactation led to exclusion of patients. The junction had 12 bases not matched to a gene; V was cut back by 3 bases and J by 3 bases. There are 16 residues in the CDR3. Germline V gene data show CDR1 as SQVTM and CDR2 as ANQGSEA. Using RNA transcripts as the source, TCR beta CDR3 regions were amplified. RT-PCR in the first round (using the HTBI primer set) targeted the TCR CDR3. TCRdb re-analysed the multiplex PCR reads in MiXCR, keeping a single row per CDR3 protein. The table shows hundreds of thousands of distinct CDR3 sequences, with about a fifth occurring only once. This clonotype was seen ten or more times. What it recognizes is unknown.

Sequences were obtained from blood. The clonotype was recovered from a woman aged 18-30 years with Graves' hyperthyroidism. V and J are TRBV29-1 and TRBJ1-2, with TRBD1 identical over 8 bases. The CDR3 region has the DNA TGCAGCGTTGATGGTCCGGGACAGGAGACTTACTATGGCTACACCTTC. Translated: CSVDGPGQETYYGYTF.